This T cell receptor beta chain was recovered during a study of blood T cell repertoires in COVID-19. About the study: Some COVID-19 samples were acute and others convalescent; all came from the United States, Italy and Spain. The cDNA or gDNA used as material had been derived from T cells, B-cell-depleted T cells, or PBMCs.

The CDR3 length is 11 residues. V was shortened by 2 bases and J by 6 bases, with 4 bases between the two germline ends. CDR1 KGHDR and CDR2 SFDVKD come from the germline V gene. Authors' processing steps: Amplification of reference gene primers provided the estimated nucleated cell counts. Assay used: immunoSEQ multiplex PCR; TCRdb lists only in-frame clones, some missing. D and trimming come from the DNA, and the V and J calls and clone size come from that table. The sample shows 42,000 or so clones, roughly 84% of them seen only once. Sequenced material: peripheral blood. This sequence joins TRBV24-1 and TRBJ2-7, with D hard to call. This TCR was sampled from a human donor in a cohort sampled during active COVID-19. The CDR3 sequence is CATSDSIEQYF. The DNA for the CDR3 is TGTGCCACCAGTGATTCCATCGAGCAGTACTTC.